This T cell receptor beta chain was found in a study of T cell changes during pregnancy in multiple sclerosis. The table came from immunoSEQ multiplex PCR; TCRdb's copy has only in-frame clones and leaves some out. Counted here are roughly 100,000 clones, approximately 90% occurring once; the ten biggest clones make up about 3%. Germline-derived CDR1 and CDR2 are SGHTA and FQGNSA. This CDR3 spans 16 amino acids. The germline V and J ends were trimmed by 2 bases and 3 bases, with 16 bases remaining between them. Sequences were derived from peripheral blood, sampled after pregnancy. This sequence was found in a female donor with multiple sclerosis, enrolled in a pregnancy study. The chain has TRBV7-2 and TRBJ1-2; the D gene is possibly TRBD1 (6 bases). CDR3 loop: CASSLISGGQDYGYTF. In DNA, the CDR3 is TGTGCCAGCAGCTTAATATCGGGGGGCCAGGACTATGGCTACACCTTC.